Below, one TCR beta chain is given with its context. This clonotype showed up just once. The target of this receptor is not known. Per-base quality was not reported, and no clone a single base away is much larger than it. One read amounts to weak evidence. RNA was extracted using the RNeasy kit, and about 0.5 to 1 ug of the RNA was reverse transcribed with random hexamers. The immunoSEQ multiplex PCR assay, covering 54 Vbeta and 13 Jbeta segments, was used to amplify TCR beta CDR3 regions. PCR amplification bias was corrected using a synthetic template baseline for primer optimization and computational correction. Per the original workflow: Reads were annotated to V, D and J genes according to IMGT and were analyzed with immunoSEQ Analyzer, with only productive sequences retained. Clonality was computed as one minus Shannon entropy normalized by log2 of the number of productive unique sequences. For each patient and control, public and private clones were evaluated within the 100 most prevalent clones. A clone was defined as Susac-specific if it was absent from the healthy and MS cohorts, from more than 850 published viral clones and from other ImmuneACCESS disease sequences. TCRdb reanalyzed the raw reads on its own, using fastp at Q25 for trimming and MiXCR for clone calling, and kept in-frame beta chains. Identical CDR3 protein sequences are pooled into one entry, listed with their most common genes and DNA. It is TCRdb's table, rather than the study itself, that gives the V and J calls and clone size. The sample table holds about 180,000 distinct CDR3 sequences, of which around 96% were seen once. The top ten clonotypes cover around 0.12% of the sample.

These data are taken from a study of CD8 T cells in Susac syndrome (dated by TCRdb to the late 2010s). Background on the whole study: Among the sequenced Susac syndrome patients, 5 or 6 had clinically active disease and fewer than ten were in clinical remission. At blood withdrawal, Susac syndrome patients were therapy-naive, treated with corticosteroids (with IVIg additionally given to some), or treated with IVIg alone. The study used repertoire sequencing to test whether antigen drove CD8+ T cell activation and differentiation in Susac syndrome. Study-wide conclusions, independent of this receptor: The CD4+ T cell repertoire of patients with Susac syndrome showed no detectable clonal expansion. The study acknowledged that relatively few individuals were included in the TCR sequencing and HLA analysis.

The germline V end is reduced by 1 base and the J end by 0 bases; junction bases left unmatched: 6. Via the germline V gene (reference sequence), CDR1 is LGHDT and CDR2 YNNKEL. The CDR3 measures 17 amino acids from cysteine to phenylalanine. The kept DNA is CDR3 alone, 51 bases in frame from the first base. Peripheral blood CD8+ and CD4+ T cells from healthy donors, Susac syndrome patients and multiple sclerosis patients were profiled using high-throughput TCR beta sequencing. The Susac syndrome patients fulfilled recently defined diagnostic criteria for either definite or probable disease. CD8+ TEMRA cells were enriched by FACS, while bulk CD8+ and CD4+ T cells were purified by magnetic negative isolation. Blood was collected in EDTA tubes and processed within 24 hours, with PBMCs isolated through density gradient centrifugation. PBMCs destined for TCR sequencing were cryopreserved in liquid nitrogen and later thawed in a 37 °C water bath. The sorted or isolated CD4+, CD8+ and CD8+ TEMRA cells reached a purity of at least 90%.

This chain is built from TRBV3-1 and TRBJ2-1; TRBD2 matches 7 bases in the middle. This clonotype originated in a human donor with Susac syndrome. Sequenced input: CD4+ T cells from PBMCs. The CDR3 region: CASSQGFPGGSYNEQFF. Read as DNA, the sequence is TGTGCCAGCAGCCAAGGGTTCCCGGGGGGCTCCTACAATGAGCAGTTCTTC.